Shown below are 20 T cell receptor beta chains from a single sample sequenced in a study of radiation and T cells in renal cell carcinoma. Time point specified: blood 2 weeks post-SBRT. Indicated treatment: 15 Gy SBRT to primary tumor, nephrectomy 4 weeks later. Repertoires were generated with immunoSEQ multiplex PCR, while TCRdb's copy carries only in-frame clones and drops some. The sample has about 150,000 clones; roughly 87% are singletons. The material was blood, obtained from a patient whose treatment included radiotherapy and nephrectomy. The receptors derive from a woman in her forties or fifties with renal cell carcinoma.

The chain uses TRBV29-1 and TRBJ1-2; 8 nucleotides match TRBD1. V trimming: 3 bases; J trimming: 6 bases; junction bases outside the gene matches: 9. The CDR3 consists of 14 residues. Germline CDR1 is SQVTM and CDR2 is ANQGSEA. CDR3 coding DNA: TGCAGCGTTGACAAGACAGGGGCGACCCATGGCTACACCTTC. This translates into CSVDKTGATHGYTF.

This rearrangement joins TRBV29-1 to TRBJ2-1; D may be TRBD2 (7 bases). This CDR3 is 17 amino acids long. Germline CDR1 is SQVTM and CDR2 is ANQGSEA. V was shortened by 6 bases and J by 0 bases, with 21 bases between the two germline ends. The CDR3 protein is CSVSRSGGVGSYNEQFF. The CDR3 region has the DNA TGCAGCGTCAGTCGGTCGGGGGGCGTCGGCTCCTACAATGAGCAGTTCTTC.

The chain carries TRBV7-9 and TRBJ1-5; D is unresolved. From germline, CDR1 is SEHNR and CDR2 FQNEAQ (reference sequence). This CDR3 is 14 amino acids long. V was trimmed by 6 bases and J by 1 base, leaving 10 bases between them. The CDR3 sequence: CASRGAGSNQPQHF. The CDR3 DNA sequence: TGTGCCAGCAGGGGTGCGGGCAGCAATCAGCCCCAGCATTTT. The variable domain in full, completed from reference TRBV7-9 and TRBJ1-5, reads DTGVSQNPRHKITKRGQNVTFRCDPISEHNRLYWYRQTLGQGPEFLTYFQNEAQLEKSRLLSDRFSAERPKGSFSTLEIQRTEQGDSAMYLCASRGAGSNQPQHFGDGTRLSIL.

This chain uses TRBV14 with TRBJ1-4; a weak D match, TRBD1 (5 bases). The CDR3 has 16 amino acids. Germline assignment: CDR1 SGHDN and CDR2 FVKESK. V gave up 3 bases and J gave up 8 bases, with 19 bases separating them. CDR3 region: CASSHPTGLSREKLFF. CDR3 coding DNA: TGTGCCAGCAGCCACCCAACAGGCCTCTCGAGGGAAAAACTGTTTTTT.

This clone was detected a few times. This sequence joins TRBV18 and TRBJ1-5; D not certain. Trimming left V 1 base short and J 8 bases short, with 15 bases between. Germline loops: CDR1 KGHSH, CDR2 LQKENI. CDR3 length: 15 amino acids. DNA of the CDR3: TGTGCCAGCTCACCACAAGGTGAGTGGAACGAGCCCCAGCATTTT. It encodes CASSPQGEWNEPQHF.

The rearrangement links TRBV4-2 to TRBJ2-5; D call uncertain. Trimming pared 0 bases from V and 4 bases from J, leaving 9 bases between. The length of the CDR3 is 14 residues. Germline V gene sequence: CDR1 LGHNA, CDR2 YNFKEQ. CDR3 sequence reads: CASSQDWQRETQYF. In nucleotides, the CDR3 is TGTGCCAGCAGCCAAGATTGGCAGCGAGAGACCCAGTACTTC.

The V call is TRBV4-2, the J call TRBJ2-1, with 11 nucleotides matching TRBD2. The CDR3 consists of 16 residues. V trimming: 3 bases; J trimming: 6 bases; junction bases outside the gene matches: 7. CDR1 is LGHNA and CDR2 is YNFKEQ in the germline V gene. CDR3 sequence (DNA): TGTGCCAGCAGCCACATAGCGGGGGGGCGGCGCAATGAGCAGTTCTTC. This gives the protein CASSHIAGGRRNEQFF.

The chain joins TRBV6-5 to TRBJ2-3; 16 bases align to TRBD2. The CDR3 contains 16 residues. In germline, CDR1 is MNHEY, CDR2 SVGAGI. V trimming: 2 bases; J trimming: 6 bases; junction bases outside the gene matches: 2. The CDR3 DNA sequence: TGTGCCAGCAGTTACGGGACTAGCGGGGGGGAGGATACGCAGTATTTT. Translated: CASSYGTSGGEDTQYF.

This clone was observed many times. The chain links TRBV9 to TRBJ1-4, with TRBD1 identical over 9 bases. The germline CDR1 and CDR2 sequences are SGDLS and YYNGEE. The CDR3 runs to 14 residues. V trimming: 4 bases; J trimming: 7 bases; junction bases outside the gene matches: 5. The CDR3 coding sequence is TGTGCCAGCAGCTGGACAGGGGAGGGTGAAAAACTGTTTTTT. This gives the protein CASSWTGEGEKLFF.

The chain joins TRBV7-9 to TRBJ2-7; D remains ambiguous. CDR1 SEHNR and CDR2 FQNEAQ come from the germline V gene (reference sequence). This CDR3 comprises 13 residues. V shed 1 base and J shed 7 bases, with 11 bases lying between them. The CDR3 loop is CASSLGTPGEQYF. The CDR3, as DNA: TGTGCCAGCAGCTTAGGGACCCCAGGAGAGCAGTACTTC. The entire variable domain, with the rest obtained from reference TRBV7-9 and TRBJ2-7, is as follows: DTGVSQNPRHKITKRGQNVTFRCDPISEHNRLYWYRQTLGQGPEFLTYFQNEAQLEKSRLLSDRFSAERPKGSFSTLEIQRTEQGDSAMYLCASSLGTPGEQYFGPGTRLTVT.

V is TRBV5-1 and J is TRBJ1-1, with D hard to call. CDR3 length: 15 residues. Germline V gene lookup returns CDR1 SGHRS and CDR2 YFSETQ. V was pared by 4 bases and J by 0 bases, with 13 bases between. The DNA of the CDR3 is TGCGCCAGCAGCACCCACCTGGGTATGAACACTGAAGCTTTCTTT. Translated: CASSTHLGMNTEAFF.

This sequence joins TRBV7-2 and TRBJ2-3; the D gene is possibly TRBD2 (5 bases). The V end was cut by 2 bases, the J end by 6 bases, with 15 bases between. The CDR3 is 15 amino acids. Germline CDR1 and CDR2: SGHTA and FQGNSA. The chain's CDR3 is CASSLRTGVVDTQYF. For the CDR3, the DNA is TGTGCCAGCAGCTTAAGGACTGGAGTGGTGGATACGCAGTATTTT.

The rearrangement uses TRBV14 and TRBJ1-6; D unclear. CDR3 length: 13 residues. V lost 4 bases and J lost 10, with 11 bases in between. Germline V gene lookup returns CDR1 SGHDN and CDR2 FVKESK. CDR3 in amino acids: CASSPIKDSPLHF. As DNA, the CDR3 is TGTGCCAGCAGCCCTATTAAGGACTCACCCCTCCACTTT.

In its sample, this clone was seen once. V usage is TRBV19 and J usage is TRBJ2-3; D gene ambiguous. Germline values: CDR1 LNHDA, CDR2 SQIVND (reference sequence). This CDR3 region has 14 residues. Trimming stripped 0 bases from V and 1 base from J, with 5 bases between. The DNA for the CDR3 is TGTGCCAGTAGTATAGAAACGGGCACAGATACGCAGTATTTT. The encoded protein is CASSIETGTDTQYF.

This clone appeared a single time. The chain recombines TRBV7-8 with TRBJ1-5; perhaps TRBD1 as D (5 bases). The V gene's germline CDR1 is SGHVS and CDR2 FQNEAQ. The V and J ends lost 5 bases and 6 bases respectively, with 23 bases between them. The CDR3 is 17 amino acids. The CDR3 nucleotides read TGTGCCAGCAGCCCCGTCGGGGGGAAAGAGGTGGGTCAGCCCCAGCATTTT. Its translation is CASSPVGGKEVGQPQHF.

The CDR3 is CASSTPGVREQYF. The CDR3 DNA reads as TGTGCCAGTAGTACCCCCGGGGTACGGGAGCAGTACTTC. The rearrangement links TRBV19 to TRBJ2-7; D is possibly TRBD2 (5 bases). Germline CDR1 is LNHDA and CDR2 is SQIVND (reference sequence). The CDR3 spans 13 residues. Trimming shortened V by 4 bases and J by 7 bases, and 14 bases separated the two germline ends. Full variable domain (remainder filled in from reference TRBV19 and TRBJ2-7): DGGITQSPKYLFRKEGQNVTLSCEQNLNHDAMYWYRQDPGQGLRLIYYSQIVNDFQKGDIAEGYSVSREKKESFPLTVTSAQKNPTAFYLCASSTPGVREQYFGPGTRLTVT.

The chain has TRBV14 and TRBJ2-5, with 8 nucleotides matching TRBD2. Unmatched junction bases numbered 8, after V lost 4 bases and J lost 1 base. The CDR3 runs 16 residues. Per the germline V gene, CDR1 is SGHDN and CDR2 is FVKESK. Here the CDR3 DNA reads TGTGCCAGCAGCCGCCGGGGTGCGGGGGGCCAAGAGACCCAGTACTTC. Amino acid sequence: CASSRRGAGGQETQYF.

CDR3 coding DNA: TGTGCCAGCAGCGTTGGCATAAACTATGGCTACACCTTC. It codes for CASSVGINYGYTF. The J gene is TRBJ1-2, the V gene TRBV9; D unresolved. Between the trimmed V and J ends, which lost 2 bases and 2 bases, there was a span of 7 bases. The CDR3 runs to 13 residues. Germline-derived CDR1 and CDR2 are SGDLS and YYNGEE.

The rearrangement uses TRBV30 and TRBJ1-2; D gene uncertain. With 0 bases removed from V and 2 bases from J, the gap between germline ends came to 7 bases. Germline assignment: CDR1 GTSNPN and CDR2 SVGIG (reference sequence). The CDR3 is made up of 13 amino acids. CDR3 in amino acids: CAWSVPTNYGYTF. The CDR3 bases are TGTGCCTGGAGTGTACCGACAAACTATGGCTACACCTTC. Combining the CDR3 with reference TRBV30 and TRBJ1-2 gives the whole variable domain SQTIHQWPATLVQPVGSPLSLECTVEGTSNPNLYWYRQAAGRGLQLLFYSVGIGQISSEVPQNLSASRPQDRQFILSSKKLLLSDSGFYLCAWSVPTNYGYTFGSGTRLTVV.

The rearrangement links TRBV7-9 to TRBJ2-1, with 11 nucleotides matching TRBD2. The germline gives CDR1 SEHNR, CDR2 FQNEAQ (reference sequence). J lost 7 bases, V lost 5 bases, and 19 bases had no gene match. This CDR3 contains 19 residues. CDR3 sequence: CASSPRAGTTSGGRNEQFF. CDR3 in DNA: TGTGCCAGCAGCCCGAGGGCTGGTACCACTAGCGGGGGCCGTAATGAGCAGTTCTTC.